In its sample, the clone carrying this T cell receptor beta chain was seen once. This sample was taken from a study of blood T cell repertoires in COVID-19. Germline V gene data show CDR1 as SGHAT and CDR2 as FQNNGV. This CDR3 is 16 amino acids long. Trimming left V 5 bases short and J 5 bases short, with 18 bases between. Original data processing: Amplified reference gene primers provided the basis for estimating nucleated cell counts. The data were produced by immunoSEQ multiplex PCR, yet TCRdb's version contains in-frame clones alone and is incomplete. V and J calls plus clone size are reproduced from that table; the DNA served to infer D and trimming. The data show 60,000 to 80,000 clones, approximately 78% seen once.

Sequencing used PBMCs or T cells enriched from blood (not recorded which). The clonotype comes from a woman in her forties with acute COVID-19. The chain is built from TRBV11-2 and TRBJ1-4; D gene uncertain. CDR3 DNA sequence: TGTGCCAGCAGCCTCAACGCGGGCGCTGCGAATGAAAAACTGTTTTTT. As protein: CASSLNAGAANEKLFF.